This T cell receptor beta chain comes out of a study of cytomegalovirus exposure and HLA in healthy donors. Findings and limits, study-wide: A few chains linked to CMV were shown in vitro to be specific for CMV antigens.

V lost 5 bases to trimming and J lost 0 bases, with 15 bases between them. CDR3 length: 16 amino acids. Germline V lookup: CDR1 SGHTA, CDR2 FQGTGA. Sequenced by immunoSEQ multiplex PCR; TCRdb stores in-frame clones only, minus some. The sample carries about 150,000 clones, about 82% recorded once. Comments on this clone: What it recognizes is unknown.

This sequence was found in a human donor in good health. The rearrangement links TRBV7-3 to TRBJ2-3, with D maybe TRBD2 (6 bases). Sequenced sample: PBMCs. The CDR3 region has the DNA TGTGCCAGCAGCCCATACGGGACTTTTAGCACAGATACGCAGTATTTT. Translated, it gives CASSPYGTFSTDTQYF.